The entry that follows covers one T cell receptor (beta chain) sequence. Its specificity is unknown. The germline V and J ends were trimmed by 6 bases and 4 bases, with 9 bases remaining between them. This CDR3 comprises 12 residues. CDR1 is SGHDT and CDR2 is YYEEEE in the germline V gene. The sample originates from a study of T cell responses to AZD1222 COVID-19 vaccine. Overall study findings and caveats: Vaccine-related CD4 TCRs covered spike, predominating at 160-218 and 743-854. After the peak T cell response, and only then, were repertoires sampled.

Sequencing was performed with immunoSEQ multiplex PCR; in TCRdb, only in-frame clones are kept and a portion is missing. This table has around 150,000 clones, around 92% appearing once. The chain has TRBV5-6 and TRBJ2-3; possible D gene TRBD1, 6 bases. The sequence derives from an adult who received the AZD1222 COVID-19 vaccine. The sample here was peripheral blood, taken 28 days after the second AZD1222 dose. CDR3 nucleotides: TGTGCCAGCACCGCAGGGGCAGATACGCAGTATTTT. Its protein product is CASTAGADTQYF. The whole variable domain, filled in from reference TRBV5-6 and TRBJ2-3, reads DAGVTQSPTHLIKTRGQQVTLRCSPKSGHDTVSWYQQALGQGPQFIFQYYEEEERQRGNFPDRFSGHQFPNYSSELNVNALLLGDSALYLCASTAGADTQYFGPGTRLTVL.